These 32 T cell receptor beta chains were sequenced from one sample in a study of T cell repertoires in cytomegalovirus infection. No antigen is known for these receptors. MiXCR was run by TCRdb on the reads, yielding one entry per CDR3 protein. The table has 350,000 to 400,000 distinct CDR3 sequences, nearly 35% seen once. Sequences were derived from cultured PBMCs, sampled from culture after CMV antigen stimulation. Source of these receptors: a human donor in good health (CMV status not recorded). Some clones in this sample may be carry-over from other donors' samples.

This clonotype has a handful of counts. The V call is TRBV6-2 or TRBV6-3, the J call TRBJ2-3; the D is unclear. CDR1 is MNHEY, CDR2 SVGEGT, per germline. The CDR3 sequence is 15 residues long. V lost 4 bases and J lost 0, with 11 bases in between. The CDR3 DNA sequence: TGTGCCAGCAGTTTTCGCGGAGCTAGCACAGATACGCAGTATTTT. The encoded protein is CASSFRGASTDTQYF.

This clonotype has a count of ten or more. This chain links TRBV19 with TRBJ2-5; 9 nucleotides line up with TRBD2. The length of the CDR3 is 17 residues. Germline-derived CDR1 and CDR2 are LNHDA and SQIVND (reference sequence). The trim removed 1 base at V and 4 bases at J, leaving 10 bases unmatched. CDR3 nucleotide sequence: TGTGCCAGTAGTATAGGGAGCGGGAGGACGATACGAGAGACCCAGTACTTC. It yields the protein CASSIGSGRTIRETQYF.

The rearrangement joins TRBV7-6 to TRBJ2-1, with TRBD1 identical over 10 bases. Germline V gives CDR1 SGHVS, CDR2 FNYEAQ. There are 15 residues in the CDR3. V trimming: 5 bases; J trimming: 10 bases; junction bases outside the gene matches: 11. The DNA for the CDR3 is TGTGCCAGCAGCCACCGGGACAGGGGCTCGGAGGAGCAGTTCTTC. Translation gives CASSHRDRGSEEQFF.

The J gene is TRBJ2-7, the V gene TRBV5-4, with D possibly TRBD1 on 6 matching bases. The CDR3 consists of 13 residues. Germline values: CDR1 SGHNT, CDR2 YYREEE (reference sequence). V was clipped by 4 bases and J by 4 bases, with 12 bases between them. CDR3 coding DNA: TGTGCCAGCAGCAAAAGGGACACATACGAGCAGTACGTC. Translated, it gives CASSKRDTYEQYV.

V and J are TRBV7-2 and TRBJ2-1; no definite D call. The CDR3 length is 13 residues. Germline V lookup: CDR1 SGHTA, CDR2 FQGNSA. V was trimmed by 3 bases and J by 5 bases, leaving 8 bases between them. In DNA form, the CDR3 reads TGTGCCAGCAGCTTCCTAACAAACAATGAGCAGTTCTTC. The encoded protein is CASSFLTNNEQFF.

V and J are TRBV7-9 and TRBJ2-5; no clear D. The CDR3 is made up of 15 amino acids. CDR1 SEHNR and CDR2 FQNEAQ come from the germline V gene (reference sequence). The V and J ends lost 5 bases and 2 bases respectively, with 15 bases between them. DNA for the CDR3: TGTGCCAGCAGCCACGGATGGGCGGCTCAAGAGACCCAGTACTTC. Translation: CASSHGWAAQETQYF.

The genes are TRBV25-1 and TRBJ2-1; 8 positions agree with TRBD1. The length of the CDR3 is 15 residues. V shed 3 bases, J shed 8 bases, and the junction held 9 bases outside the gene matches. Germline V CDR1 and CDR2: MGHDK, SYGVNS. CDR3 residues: CASSDGGQGKDEQFF. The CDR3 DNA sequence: TGTGCCAGCAGTGATGGTGGACAGGGAAAGGATGAGCAGTTCTTC.

The CDR3 here is CASSAGDRGLGTEAFF. In DNA, the CDR3 is TGTGCCAGCAGCGCCGGGGACAGGGGCCTGGGGACTGAAGCTTTCTTT. The chain uses TRBV7-6 and TRBJ1-1; 10 bases fit TRBD1. The CDR3 runs 16 residues. Germline V CDR1 and CDR2: SGHVS, FNYEAQ. The J segment lost 5 bases and the V segment lost 5 bases, leaving 11 bases of the junction unmatched.

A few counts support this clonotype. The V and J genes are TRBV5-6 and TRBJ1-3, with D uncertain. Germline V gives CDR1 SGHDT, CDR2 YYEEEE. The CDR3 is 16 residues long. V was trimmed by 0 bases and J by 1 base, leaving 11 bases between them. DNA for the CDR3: TGTGCCAGCAGCTTGGGACATCTTGGATCTGGAAACACCATATATTTT. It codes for CASSLGHLGSGNTIYF.

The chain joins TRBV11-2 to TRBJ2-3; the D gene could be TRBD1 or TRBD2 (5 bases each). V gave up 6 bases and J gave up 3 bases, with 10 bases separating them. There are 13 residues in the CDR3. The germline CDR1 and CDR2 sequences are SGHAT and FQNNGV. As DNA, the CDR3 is TGTGCCAGCAGGTGGGGGAATACAGATACGCAGTATTTT. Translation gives CASRWGNTDTQYF.

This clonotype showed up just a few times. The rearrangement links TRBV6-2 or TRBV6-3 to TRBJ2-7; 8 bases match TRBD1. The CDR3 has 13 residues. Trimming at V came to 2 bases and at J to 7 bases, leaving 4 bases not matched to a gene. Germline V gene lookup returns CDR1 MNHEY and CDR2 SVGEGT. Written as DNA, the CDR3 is TGTGCCAGCAGTTACCAGGACAGGGATGAGCAGTACGTC. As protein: CASSYQDRDEQYV.

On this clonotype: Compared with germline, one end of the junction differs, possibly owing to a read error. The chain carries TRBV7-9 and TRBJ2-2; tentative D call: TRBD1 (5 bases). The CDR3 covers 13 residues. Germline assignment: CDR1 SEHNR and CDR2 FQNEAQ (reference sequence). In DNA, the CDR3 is TGTGCCAGCAGTTATCTAGGCCCACAGGCCTTGGTTTTT. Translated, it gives CASSYLGPQALVF. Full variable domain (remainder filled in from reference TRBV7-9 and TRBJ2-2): DTGVSQNPRHKITKRGQNVTFRCDPISEHNRLYWYRQTLGQGPEFLTYFQNEAQLEKSRLLSDRFSAERPKGSFSTLEIQRTEQGDSAMYLCASSYLGPQALVFGEGSRLTVL.

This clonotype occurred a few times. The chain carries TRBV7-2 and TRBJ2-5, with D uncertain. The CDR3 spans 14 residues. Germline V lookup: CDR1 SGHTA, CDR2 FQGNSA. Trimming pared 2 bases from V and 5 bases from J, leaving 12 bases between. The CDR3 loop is CASSLLKSAETQYF. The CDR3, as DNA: TGTGCCAGCAGCTTACTTAAGAGCGCGGAGACCCAGTACTTC.

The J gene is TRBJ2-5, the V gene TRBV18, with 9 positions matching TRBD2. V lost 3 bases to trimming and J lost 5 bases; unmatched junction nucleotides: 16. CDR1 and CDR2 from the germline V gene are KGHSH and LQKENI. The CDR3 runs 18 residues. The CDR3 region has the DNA TGTGCCAGCTCACCCCGGACTAGCGAATTCGACTGGAGCGAGACCCAGTACTTC. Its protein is CASSPRTSEFDWSETQYF. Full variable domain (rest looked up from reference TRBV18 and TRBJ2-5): NAGVMQNPRHLVRRRGQEARLRCSPMKGHSHVYWYRQLPEEGLKFMVYLQKENIIDESGMPKERFSAEFPKEGPSILRIQQVVRGDSAAYFCASSPRTSEFDWSETQYFGPGTRLLVL.

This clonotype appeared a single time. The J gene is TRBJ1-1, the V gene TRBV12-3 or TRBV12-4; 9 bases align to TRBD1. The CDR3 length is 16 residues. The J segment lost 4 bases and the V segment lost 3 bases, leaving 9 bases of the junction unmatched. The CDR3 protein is CASSFDLTTGGTEAFF. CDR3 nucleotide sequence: TGTGCCAGCAGTTTCGACCTTACGACAGGGGGCACTGAAGCTTTCTTT.

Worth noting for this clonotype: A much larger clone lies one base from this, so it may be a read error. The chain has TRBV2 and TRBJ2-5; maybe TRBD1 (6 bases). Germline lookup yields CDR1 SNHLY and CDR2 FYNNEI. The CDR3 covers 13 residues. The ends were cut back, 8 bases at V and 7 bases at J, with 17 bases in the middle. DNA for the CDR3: TGTGCCAGCTGTCGACAGGATGGGGGGACCCAGTACTTC. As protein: CASCRQDGGTQYF.

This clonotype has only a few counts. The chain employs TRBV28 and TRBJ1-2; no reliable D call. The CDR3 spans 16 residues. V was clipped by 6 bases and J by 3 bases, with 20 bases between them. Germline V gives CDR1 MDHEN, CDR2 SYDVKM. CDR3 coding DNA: TGTGCCAGCAGCCCCGGCCTGGTAGCCGGCGACTATGGCTACACCTTC. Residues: CASSPGLVAGDYGYTF.

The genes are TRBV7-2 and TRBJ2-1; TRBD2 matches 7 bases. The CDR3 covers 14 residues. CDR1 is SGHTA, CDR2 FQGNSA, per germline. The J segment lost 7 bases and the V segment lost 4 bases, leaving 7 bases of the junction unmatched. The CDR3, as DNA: TGTGCCAGCAGCTCCGATTCTAGCGGAAATGAGCAGTTCTTC. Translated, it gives CASSSDSSGNEQFF.

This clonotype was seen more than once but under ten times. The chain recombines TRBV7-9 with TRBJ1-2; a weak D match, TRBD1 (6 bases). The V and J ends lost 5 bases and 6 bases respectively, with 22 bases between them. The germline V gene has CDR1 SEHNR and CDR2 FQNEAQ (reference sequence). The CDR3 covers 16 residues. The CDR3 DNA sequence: TGTGCCAGCAGCCATTATGTCCGGCAGGGGCATGATGGCTACACCTTC. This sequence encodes CASSHYVRQGHDGYTF.

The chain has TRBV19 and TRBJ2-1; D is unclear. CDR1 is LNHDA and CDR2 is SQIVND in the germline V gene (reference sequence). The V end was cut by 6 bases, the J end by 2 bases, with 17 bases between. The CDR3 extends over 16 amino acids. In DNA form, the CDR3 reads TGTGCCAGTAGGGGTCCGCAAACCGCAGCCTACAATGAGCAGTTCTTC. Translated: CASRGPQTAAYNEQFF.

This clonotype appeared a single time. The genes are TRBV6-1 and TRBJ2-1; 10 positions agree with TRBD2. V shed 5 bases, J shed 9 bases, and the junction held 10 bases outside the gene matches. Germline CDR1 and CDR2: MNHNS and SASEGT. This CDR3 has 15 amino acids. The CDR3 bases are TGTGCCAGCAGTCGCCTAGCGGGAGATTGGAGTGAGCAGTTCTTC. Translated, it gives CASSRLAGDWSEQFF.

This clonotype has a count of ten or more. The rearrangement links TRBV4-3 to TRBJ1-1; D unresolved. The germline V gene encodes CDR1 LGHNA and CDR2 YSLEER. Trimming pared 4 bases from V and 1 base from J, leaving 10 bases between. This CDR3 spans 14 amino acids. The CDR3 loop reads CASSLNLENTEAFF. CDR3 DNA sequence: TGCGCCAGCAGCCTGAATCTCGAGAACACTGAAGCTTTCTTT.

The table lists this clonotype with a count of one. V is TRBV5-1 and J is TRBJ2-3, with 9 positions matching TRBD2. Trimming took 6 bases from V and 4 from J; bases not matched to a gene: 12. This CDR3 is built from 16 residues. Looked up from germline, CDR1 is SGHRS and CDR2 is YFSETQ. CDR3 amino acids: CASTSFTAGGSDTQYF. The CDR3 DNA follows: TGCGCCAGCACCTCCTTTACAGCGGGAGGATCAGATACGCAGTATTTT.

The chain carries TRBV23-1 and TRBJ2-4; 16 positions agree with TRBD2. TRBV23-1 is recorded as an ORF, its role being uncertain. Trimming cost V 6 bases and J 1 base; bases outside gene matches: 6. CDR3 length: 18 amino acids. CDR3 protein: CASRKGTSGREAKNIQYF. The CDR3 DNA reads TGCGCCAGCAGAAAAGGGACTAGCGGGAGGGAGGCCAAAAACATTCAGTACTTC.

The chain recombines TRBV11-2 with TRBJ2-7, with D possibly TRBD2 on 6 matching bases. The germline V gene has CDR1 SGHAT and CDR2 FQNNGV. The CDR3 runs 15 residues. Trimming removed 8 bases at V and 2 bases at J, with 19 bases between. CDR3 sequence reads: CASYPPGEVAYEQYF. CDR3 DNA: TGTGCCAGCTACCCTCCGGGGGAAGTTGCCTACGAGCAGTACTTC.

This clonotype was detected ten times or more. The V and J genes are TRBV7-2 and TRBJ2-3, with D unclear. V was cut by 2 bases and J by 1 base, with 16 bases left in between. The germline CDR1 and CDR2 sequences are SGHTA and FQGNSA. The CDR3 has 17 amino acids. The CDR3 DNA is TGTGCCAGCAGCTTAAACGACGACCGGCTCGGCACAGATACGCAGTATTTT. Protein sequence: CASSLNDDRLGTDTQYF. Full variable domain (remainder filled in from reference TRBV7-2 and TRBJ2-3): GAGVSQSPSNKVTEKGKDVELRCDPISGHTALYWYRQSLGQGLEFLIYFQGNSAPDKSGLPSDRFSAERTGGSVSTLTIQRTQQEDSAVYLCASSLNDDRLGTDTQYFGPGTRLTVL.

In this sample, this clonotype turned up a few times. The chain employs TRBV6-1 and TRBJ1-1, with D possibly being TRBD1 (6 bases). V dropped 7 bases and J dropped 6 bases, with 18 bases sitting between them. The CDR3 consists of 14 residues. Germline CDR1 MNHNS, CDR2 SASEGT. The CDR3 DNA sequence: TGTGCCAGCACCCTTCACAGGGAGGCGGCTGAAGCTTTCTTT. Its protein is CASTLHREAAEAFF.

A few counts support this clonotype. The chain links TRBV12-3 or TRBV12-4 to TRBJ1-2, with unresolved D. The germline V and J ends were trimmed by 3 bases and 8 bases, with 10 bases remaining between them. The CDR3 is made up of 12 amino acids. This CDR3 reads CASSFFSQGYTF. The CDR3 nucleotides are TGTGCCAGCAGTTTTTTTAGTCAAGGCTACACCTTC.

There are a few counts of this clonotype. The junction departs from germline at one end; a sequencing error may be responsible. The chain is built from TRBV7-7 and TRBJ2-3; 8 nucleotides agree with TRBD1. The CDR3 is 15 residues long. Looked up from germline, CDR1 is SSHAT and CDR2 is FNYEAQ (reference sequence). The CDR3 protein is CASSFGQGSTDTQYF. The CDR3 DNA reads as TGTGCTAGCAGCTTTGGACAGGGCAGCACAGATACGCAGTATTTT.

The CDR3 nucleotides are TGTGCCAGCAGCGCAACTAGCGGGAAATACAATGAGCAGTTCTTC. As protein: CASSATSGKYNEQFF. The chain links TRBV7-3 to TRBJ2-1, with 10 bases lining up with TRBD2. The CDR3 runs 15 residues. CDR1 and CDR2 from the germline V gene are SGHTA and FQGTGA. J lost 4 bases, V lost 5 bases, and 5 bases had no gene match.

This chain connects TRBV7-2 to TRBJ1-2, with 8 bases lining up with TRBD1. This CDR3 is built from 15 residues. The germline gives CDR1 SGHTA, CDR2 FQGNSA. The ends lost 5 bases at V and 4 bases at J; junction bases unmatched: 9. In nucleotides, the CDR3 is TGTGCCAGCAGCCGCTGGACAGGGATAATCTATGGCTACACCTTC. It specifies CASSRWTGIIYGYTF.

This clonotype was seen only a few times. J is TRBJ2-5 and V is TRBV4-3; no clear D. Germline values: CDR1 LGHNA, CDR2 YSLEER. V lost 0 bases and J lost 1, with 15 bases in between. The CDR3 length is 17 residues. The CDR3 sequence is CASSQDIVWSPQETQYF. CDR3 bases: TGCGCCAGCAGCCAAGATATAGTTTGGAGCCCCCAAGAGACCCAGTACTTC.